This T cell receptor beta chain stems from a study of siplizumab effects on memory and regulatory T cells. The study, taken as a whole, reports: A significant reduction in alloreactive sequences traceable to unstimulated CD4+ memory cells was produced by siplizumab. No assignable naive or memory phenotype existed for roughly 80-96% of proliferating CD4+ or CD8+ clones.

The CDR3 consists of 16 residues. Germline trimming cut 1 base from V and 7 bases from J; bases unmatched to any gene: 9. CDR1 is SGHDN, CDR2 FVKESK, per germline. About this clone: Its specificity is unknown.

The method was immunoSEQ multiplex PCR; TCRdb's version includes in-frame clones alone and lacks a portion of them. The sample lists 85,000 to 130,000 clones, about 93% seen once, with roughly 0.62% in the top ten. The chain joins TRBV14 to TRBJ2-2; TRBD1 matches 7 bases. Sequencing input: Tregs sorted from blood. The source of this sequence is a human donor in good health. In DNA, the CDR3 is TGTGCCAGCAGCCAAGGTACCCCCCCAGGGGGCGGGGAGCTGTTTTTT. Translation: CASSQGTPPGGGELFF.